The source of this T cell receptor (beta chain) is a study of blood T cell repertoires in COVID-19. The protocol was immunoSEQ multiplex PCR, while the TCRdb copy is restricted to in-frame clones and leaves out a portion. The sample lists some 120,000 clones, around four fifths seen once, with 20% to 30% in the top ten. V trimming: 1 base; J trimming: 1 base; junction bases outside the gene matches: 7. The CDR3 covers 17 residues. The germline V gene has CDR1 SGHAT and CDR2 FQNNGV. Sequences were obtained from peripheral blood. The TCR was taken from a human donor in a cohort sampled during active COVID-19. The chain employs TRBV11-2 and TRBJ2-3, with 8 bases identical to TRBD2. CDR3 sequence: CASSLGRGGEGTDTQYF. CDR3 nucleotide sequence: TGTGCCAGCAGCTTAGGTCGGGGGGGCGAGGGCACAGATACGCAGTATTTT.